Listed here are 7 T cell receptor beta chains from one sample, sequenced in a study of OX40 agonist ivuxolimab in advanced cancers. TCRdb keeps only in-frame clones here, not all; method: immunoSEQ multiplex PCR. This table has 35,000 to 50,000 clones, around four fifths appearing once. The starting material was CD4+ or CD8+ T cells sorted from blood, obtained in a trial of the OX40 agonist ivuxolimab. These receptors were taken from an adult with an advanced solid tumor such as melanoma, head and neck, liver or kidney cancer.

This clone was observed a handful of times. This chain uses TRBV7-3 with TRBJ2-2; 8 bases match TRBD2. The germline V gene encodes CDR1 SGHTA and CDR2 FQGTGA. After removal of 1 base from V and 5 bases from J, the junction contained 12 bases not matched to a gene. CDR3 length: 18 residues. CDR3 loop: CASSLKGKASGRTGELFF. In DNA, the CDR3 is TGTGCCAGCAGCTTAAAAGGGAAGGCTAGCGGGCGTACCGGGGAGCTGTTTTTT.

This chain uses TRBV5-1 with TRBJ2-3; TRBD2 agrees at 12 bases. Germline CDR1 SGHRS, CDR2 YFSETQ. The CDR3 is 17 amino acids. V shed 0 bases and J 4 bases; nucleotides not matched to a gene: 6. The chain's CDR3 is CASSLGLAGVMADTQYF. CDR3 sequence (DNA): TGCGCCAGCAGCTTGGGACTAGCGGGAGTAATGGCAGATACGCAGTATTTT. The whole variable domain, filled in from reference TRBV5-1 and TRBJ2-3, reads KAGVTQTPRYLIKTRGQQVTLSCSPISGHRSVSWYQQTPGQGLQFLFEYFSETQRNKGNFPGRFSGRQFSNSRSEMNVSTLELGDSALYLCASSLGLAGVMADTQYFGPGTRLTVL.

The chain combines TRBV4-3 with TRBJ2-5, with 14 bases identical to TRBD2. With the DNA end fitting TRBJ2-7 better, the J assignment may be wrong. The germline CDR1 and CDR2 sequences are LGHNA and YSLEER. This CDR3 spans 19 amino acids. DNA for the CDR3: TGCGCCAGCAGCCAAGGGTTAGGCGGGACTAGCGGGAGAAGATACGAGCAGTACTTC. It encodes CASSQGLGGTSGRRYEQYF.

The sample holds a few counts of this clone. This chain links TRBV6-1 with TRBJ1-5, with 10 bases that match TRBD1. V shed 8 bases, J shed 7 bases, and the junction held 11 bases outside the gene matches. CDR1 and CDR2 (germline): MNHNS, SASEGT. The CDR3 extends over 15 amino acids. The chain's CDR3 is CASQFRDRGDQPQHF. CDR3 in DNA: TGTGCCAGCCAATTTCGGGACAGGGGTGACCAGCCCCAGCATTTT.

CDR3 bases: TGTGCCAGCAGCCCCCGCGGGACGGAGAATTCACCCCTCCACTTT. Its translation: CASSPRGTENSPLHF. J is TRBJ1-6 and V is TRBV9; D might be TRBD1 (5 bases). This CDR3 contains 15 residues. Trimming pared 4 bases from V and 7 bases from J, leaving 15 bases between. Germline V gives CDR1 SGDLS, CDR2 YYNGEE. Supplemented by reference TRBV9 and TRBJ1-6, the full variable domain reads DSGVTQTPKHLITATGQRVTLRCSPRSGDLSVYWYQQSLDQGLQFLIQYYNGEERAKGNILERFSAQQFPDLHSELNLSSLELGDSALYFCASSPRGTENSPLHFGNGTRLTVT.

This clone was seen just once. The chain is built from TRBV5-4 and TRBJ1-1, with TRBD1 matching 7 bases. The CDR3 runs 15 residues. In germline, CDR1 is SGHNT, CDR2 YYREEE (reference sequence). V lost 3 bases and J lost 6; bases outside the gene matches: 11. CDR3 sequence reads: CASSSSGTEKPEAFF. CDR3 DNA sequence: TGTGCCAGCAGCTCGTCCGGGACAGAGAAGCCTGAAGCTTTCTTT.

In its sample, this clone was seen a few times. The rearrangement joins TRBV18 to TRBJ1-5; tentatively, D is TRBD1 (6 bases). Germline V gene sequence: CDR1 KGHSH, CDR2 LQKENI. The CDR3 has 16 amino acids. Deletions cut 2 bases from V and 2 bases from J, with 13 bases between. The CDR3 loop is CASSPNREVGNQPQHF. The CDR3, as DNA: TGTGCCAGCTCACCAAACAGGGAGGTTGGCAATCAGCCCCAGCATTTT. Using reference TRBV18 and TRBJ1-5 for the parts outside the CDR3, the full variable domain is NAGVMQNPRHLVRRRGQEARLRCSPMKGHSHVYWYRQLPEEGLKFMVYLQKENIIDESGMPKERFSAEFPKEGPSILRIQQVVRGDSAAYFCASSPNREVGNQPQHFGDGTRLSIL.